This T cell receptor beta chain was retrieved from a study of T-cell reconstitution after alpha-beta-depleted transplantation in children. The V segment lost 6 bases and the J segment 3 bases; nucleotides outside the gene matches: 7. Germline CDR1 MDHEN, CDR2 SYDVKM. This CDR3 has 15 residues. Construction of the TCRbeta library involved unique molecular identifiers. In TCRdb, the PCR reads were re-called with MiXCR into one record per CDR3 protein. The sample records roughly 610,000 distinct CDR3 sequences, about 10% being singletons. This sequence joins TRBV28 and TRBJ2-3; TRBD1 agrees at 9 bases. The input for sequencing was PBMCs from the stem cell graft donor, taken from the stem cell graft. This clonotype was sampled from a human donor who donated a stem cell graft to a child with acute myeloid leukemia. Written as DNA, the CDR3 is TGTGCCAGCAGGACTACAGGGGGCGCGACAGATACGCAGTATTTT. This sequence encodes CASRTTGGATDTQYF.